This T cell receptor beta chain was sequenced in a study of technical replicates of blood from several donors (dated by TCRdb to about 2017). The library was produced with the immunoSEQ multiplex PCR assay. Imported from immuneACCESS, the table was reduced by TCRdb to in-frame sequences with V and J called. These copies leave out some clones; in studies compared against another copy, an unresolved V gene accounts for under half, and the cause of the remainder is not known. This sample gives around 62,000 clones in total; 98% of them show up just once. Of the sample, around 0.15% is held by the ten largest clones. This clone was seen just once. The target of this receptor is not known. Nothing much larger sits one base from this clone, and base qualities are not available. In the germline V gene, CDR1 corresponds to SGHDN and CDR2 to FVKESK. V sheds 3 bases and J sheds 0 bases, leaving 3 bases between their ends. The CDR3 runs 12 residues from the cysteine to the phenylalanine. Solely the CDR3 DNA is kept, with 36 bases framed from the first base.

The source material was T cells isolated from PBMCs. This sequence uses TRBV14 and TRBJ2-7, with an unclear D gene assignment. This sequence originates from a human donor in good health. CDR3 loop: CASSHYSYEQYF. The DNA sequence is as follows: TGTGCCAGCAGCCATTACTCCTACGAGCAGTACTTC.